Listed below are T cell receptor beta chains from one sample, sequenced in a study of T cell repertoires in cytomegalovirus infection. TCRdb used MiXCR to reprocess the reads, holding one entry per CDR3 protein. The table has 150,000 to 200,000 distinct CDR3 sequences, 28% seen once. Sequencing was performed on PBMCs. These receptors were obtained from a human donor in good health (CMV status not recorded). Some clones in this sample may be carry-over from other donors' samples. The CDR3 runs from the conserved cysteine through the conserved F or W. Each record gives: J gene, D gene, clone size, V gene, CDR3 protein, CDR3 DNA. A D gene is named only where the DNA matches it firmly. Rows may omit the clone size; those that give it use once, few, many or a size class.

>TRBJ1-2|-|-|TRBV6-6
CASSPSGARAMSYTF
TGTGCCAGCAGCCCTAGTGGGGCGCGAGCAATGAGCTACACCTTC
>TRBJ2-2|-|-|TRBV5-6
CASSVELRIDRDYTGELFF
TGTGCCAGCAGCGTGGAGCTACGGATTGACAGGGACTACACCGGGGAGCTGTTTTTT
>TRBJ1-1|TRBD1|many|TRBV6-1
CASSAYRGTYTEAFF
TGTGCCAGCAGTGCTTACAGGGGAACCTACACTGAAGCTTTCTTT
>TRBJ1-2|-|-|TRBV7-3
CASSFRHSGTRQTPYGYTF
TGTGCCAGCAGCTTTCGCCACTCGGGTACCAGACAGACCCCCTATGGCTACACCTTC
>TRBJ1-2|TRBD1|-|TRBV29-1
CSVTRTGGNGYTF
TGCAGCGTTACACGGACAGGCGGGAATGGCTACACCTTC
>TRBJ2-5|-|many|TRBV7-2
CASSSRGPGETQYF
TGTGCCAGCAGCTCGCGGGGGCCGGGGGAGACCCAGTACTTC
>TRBJ1-2|-|once|TRBV7-8
CASSSTINYGYTF
TGTGCCAGCAGCTCTACAATTAACTATGGCTACACCTTC
>TRBJ1-5|-|-|TRBV12-3/TRBV12-4
CASRSTGPRQPQHF
TGTGCCAGCAGATCTACAGGGCCTCGGCAGCCCCAGCATTTT
>TRBJ1-6|TRBD1|-|TRBV5-1
CAISLTTGTENSPLHF
TGCGCCATCAGCTTGACTACCGGGACAGAAAATTCACCCCTCCACTTT
>TRBJ2-2|-|few|TRBV2
CASRPGTLGAGELFF
TGTGCCAGCAGGCCCGGGACTTTGGGGGCCGGGGAGCTGTTTTTT
>TRBJ2-1|-|few|TRBV7-9
CASSLPRRLGGNNEQFF
TGTGCCAGCAGCTTGCCCCGCCGTTTAGGGGGTAACAATGAGCAGTTCTTC
>TRBJ1-6|-|many|TRBV7-2
CASSPQGIYNSPLHF
TGTGCCAGCAGCCCACAGGGAATCTATAATTCACCCCTCCACTTT
>TRBJ2-3|-|few|TRBV19
CASSITPGSTDTQYF
TGTGCCAGTAGTATCACCCCCGGGAGCACAGATACGCAGTATTTT
>TRBJ2-1|TRBD2|many|TRBV12-3/TRBV12-4
CASSPDEAGGPEQFF
TGTGCCAGCAGTCCCGACGAAGCGGGGGGGCCTGAGCAGTTCTTC
>TRBJ1-5|-|many|TRBV7-2
CASSLDSSNQPQHF
TGTGCCAGCAGCTTAGACAGTAGCAATCAGCCCCAGCATTTT
>TRBJ2-6|TRBD2|many|TRBV7-2
CASSPPRGVSGANVLTF
TGTGCCAGCAGCCCCCCGCGGGGGGTCTCTGGGGCCAACGTCCTGACTTTC
>TRBJ2-1|-|many|TRBV30
CAWSWEARAIYNEQFF
TGTGCCTGGAGTTGGGAGGCCAGGGCGATATACAATGAGCAGTTCTTC
>TRBJ2-6|-|-|TRBV29-1
CSGLPGGGGDGANVLTF
TGCAGCGGGCTACCGGGAGGCGGGGGCGATGGGGCCAACGTCCTGACTTTC
>TRBJ2-1|-|-|TRBV29-1
CSVEFGSRNEQFF
TGCAGCGTTGAATTTGGCTCCCGTAATGAGCAGTTCTTC
>TRBJ2-7|-|-|TRBV7-4
CASSLGGGLLIF
TGTGCCAGCAGCTTGGGGGGTGGACTGCTGATCTTC
>TRBJ1-3|-|-|TRBV2
CASSTGNTIYF
TGTGCCAGCAGTACAGGAAACACCATATATTTT
>TRBJ2-5|-|-|TRBV29-1
CSVEALFQETQYF
TGCAGCGTTGAAGCCCTCTTCCAAGAGACCCAGTACTTC
>TRBJ1-6|-|many|TRBV6-6
CASRLAGDNSPLHF
TGTGCCAGCAGACTCGCGGGGGACAATTCACCCCTCCACTTT